This T cell receptor beta chain was identified during a study of CD8 T cells in Susac syndrome. Between the trimmed V and J ends, which lost 3 bases and 4 bases, there was a span of 3 bases. CDR1 and CDR2 (germline): LGHDT, YNNKEL (reference sequence). CDR3 length: 11 residues. Random hexamers were used to reverse transcribe 0.5 to 1 ug of RNA. TCR beta CDR3 was amplified by immunoSEQ multiplex PCR. This amplification extended across 54 Vbeta and 13 Jbeta segments. In TCRdb, the immunoSEQ multiplex PCR reads were re-called with MiXCR into one record per CDR3 protein. This table holds around 170,000 distinct CDR3 sequences, approximately 90% found once. The sample holds one count of this clonotype.

The TCR was taken from a human donor in good health. Input material: CD4+ T cells from PBMCs. The chain employs TRBV3-1 and TRBJ1-2; D uncertain. In DNA form, the CDR3 reads TGTGCCAGCAGCCAGTTCTATGGCTACACCTTC. This translates into CASSQFYGYTF.